This T cell receptor beta chain was observed in a study of cytomegalovirus exposure and HLA in healthy donors. Findings and caveats of the study: The authors confirmed in vitro that three CMV-associated chains were specific for CMV antigens. A later analysis, which compared TCR beta chains of equal frequency, found the HLA-associated ones more clonally expanded. In a later analysis, at a false discovery rate of 0.05, about 15,000 TCR beta sequences were associated with HLA alleles.

V was pared by 5 bases and J by 5 bases, with 16 bases between. The CDR3 extends over 15 amino acids. Per the germline V gene, CDR1 is SGHAT and CDR2 is FQNNGV. To note about this clone: Its antigen is currently unknown.

PCR was performed using 60 Vbeta and 13 Jbeta primers. This table comes from immunoSEQ multiplex PCR, and its TCRdb copy is limited to in-frame clones, with some not included. The data hold fewer than 120,000 clones, with 65% to 80% observed a single time. The sequence came from a woman aged 55-69 years in good health and CMV-seropositive. The sequencing sample was made of PBMCs. The chain recombines TRBV11-2 with TRBJ2-1; no firm D call. Written as DNA, the CDR3 is TGTGCCAGCAGCCCCTCCCGCGAGGAAAACAATGAGCAGTTCTTC. Translating it yields CASSPSREENNEQFF.